The 21 T cell receptor beta chains in this list originate from one sample, sequenced in a study of cytomegalovirus exposure and HLA in healthy donors. PCR employed 60 Vbeta and 13 Jbeta primers. TCRdb's copy holds only in-frame clones and misses some; the assay was immunoSEQ multiplex PCR. Its listing shows around 150,000 clones. Sequenced sample: PBMCs. Receptors originate from a young man in good health and CMV-seronegative.

This chain joins TRBV6-5 and TRBJ1-5; D unresolved. V was shortened by 4 bases and J by 5 bases, with 15 bases between the two germline ends. Germline lookup yields CDR1 MNHEY and CDR2 SVGAGI. The CDR3 runs to 15 residues. CDR3 sequence reads: CASSSTLGDHQPQHF. In DNA, the CDR3 is TGTGCCAGCAGTTCCACACTCGGGGATCATCAGCCCCAGCATTTT.

This rearrangement joins TRBV5-1 to TRBJ1-2, with TRBD1 identical over 7 bases. This CDR3 has 14 residues. Germline CDR1 and CDR2: SGHRS and YFSETQ. Germline trimming cut 4 bases from V and 4 bases from J; bases unmatched to any gene: 7. The CDR3: CASSHDRALYGYTF. For the CDR3, the DNA is TGCGCCAGCAGCCATGACAGGGCCCTCTATGGCTACACCTTC.

V is TRBV28 and J is TRBJ1-2; 9 bases line up with TRBD1. The CDR3 has 15 residues. V trimming: 5 bases; J trimming: 4 bases; junction bases outside the gene matches: 8. Germline V gene sequence: CDR1 MDHEN, CDR2 SYDVKM. The CDR3 bases are TGTGCCAGCAGTCTCAGCACAGGGGGCCGCTATGGCTACACCTTC. Its protein is CASSLSTGGRYGYTF.

The genes are TRBV19 and TRBJ2-5; TRBD1 matches at 9 bases. With V trimmed by 4 bases and J by 3 bases, 6 bases remained unmatched. The CDR3 spans 15 residues. Germline V gene sequence: CDR1 LNHDA, CDR2 SQIVND (reference sequence). CDR3 loop: CASSRAGTGKETQYF. CDR3 nucleotide sequence: TGTGCCAGTAGTAGGGCGGGGACAGGGAAAGAGACCCAGTACTTC.

The chain combines TRBV5-1 with TRBJ2-7; a weak D match, TRBD1 (5 bases). Germline V gene sequence: CDR1 SGHRS, CDR2 YFSETQ. V was pared by 0 bases and J by 9 bases, with 13 bases between. This CDR3 has 13 amino acids. The CDR3 region is CASSLDSQGSQYF. For the CDR3, the DNA is TGCGCCAGCAGCTTGGACTCGCAGGGATCGCAGTACTTC.

This sequence joins TRBV6-6 and TRBJ2-3; a possible D gene is TRBD1 (7 bases). CDR1 is MNHNY, CDR2 SVGAGI, per germline (reference sequence). Trimming removed 6 bases from V and 6 bases from J, with 19 bases in between. The CDR3 length is 15 residues. The CDR3 is CASRRQGGRWDTQYF. The CDR3 DNA follows: TGTGCCAGCAGACGACAGGGTGGGAGGTGGGATACGCAGTATTTT.

This chain connects TRBV2 to TRBJ1-5; the D gene is possibly TRBD1 (5 bases). The CDR3 covers 14 residues. V lost 5 bases, J lost 7 bases, and 15 bases lay in between. Per the germline V gene, CDR1 is SNHLY and CDR2 is FYNNEI. As DNA, the CDR3 is TGTGCCAGCAGTTTAGCCCTGGGGGGGCAGCCCCAGCATTTT. Translating it yields CASSLALGGQPQHF.

The chain carries TRBV28 and TRBJ1-1, with D possibly TRBD1 on 5 matching bases. There are 14 residues in the CDR3. V dropped 4 bases and J dropped 4 bases, with 13 bases sitting between them. Germline values: CDR1 MDHEN, CDR2 SYDVKM. CDR3 amino acids: CASSSIDSSTEAFF. CDR3 DNA: TGTGCCAGCAGTTCCATTGACAGTAGCACTGAAGCTTTCTTT.

The chain joins TRBV5-1 to TRBJ1-2, with 7 bases lining up with TRBD1. Germline assignment: CDR1 SGHRS and CDR2 YFSETQ. This CDR3 is 15 amino acids long. The V segment lost 0 bases and the J segment 7 bases; nucleotides outside the gene matches: 9. The CDR3 loop reads CASSLARGTDGGYTF. CDR3 DNA: TGCGCCAGCAGCTTGGCCAGGGGGACGGACGGTGGCTACACCTTC.

Points on this clone: An end of the junction differs from the germline gene, which may be a read error. The same CDR3 is also encoded by other DNA sequences in this sample. The chain couples TRBV29-1 to TRBJ1-1, with D possibly TRBD1 on 5 matching bases. The CDR3 is made up of 12 amino acids. CDR1 and CDR2 (germline): SQVTM, ANQGSEA. The CDR3 DNA reads as TGCAGCGTCGATACCGCGGGGGTTGAAGCCTTCTTT. Translating gives CSVDTAGVEAFF.

V and J are TRBV21-1 and TRBJ2-1; the table's TRBD2 call for D was not verified on the DNA. TRBV21-1 is termed a pseudogene. The CDR3 spans 13 residues. This CDR3 is CASRAGGVYEQFF. The CDR3 nucleotides are TGTGCCAGCAGAGCGGGAGGGGTGTATGAGCAGTTCTTC.

This chain links TRBV30 with TRBJ1-1; D call uncertain. V was cut by 5 bases and J by 11 bases, with 15 bases left in between. The germline V gene encodes CDR1 GTSNPN and CDR2 SVGIG (reference sequence). CDR3 length equals 11 residues. CDR3 DNA sequence: TGTGCCTGGGTCGCGGGGTTGGAGGCTTTCTTT. Translating it yields CAWVAGLEAFF.

V is TRBV12-5 and J is TRBJ2-5, with D perhaps TRBD1 (5 bases). Germline-derived CDR1 and CDR2 are LGHNT and FRNRAP. CDR3 size: 13 residues. V gave up 6 bases and J gave up 2 bases, with 10 bases separating them. DNA for the CDR3: TGTGCTAGTGGAAACAGGATACAAGAGACCCAGTACTTC. Translation gives CASGNRIQETQYF.

The V gene is TRBV30, the J gene TRBJ1-1; TRBD1 matches at 7 bases. Germline loops: CDR1 GTSNPN, CDR2 SVGIG (reference sequence). CDR3 size: 13 residues. Germline trimming cut 5 bases from V and 6 bases from J; bases unmatched to any gene: 9. DNA of the CDR3: TGTGCCTGGCAAAAGGGGGCTAGGGCTGAAGCTTTCTTT. It codes for CAWQKGARAEAFF.

Concerning this clone: This same CDR3 is encoded by further DNA sequences in the sample. The genes are TRBV18 and TRBJ2-3; D is ambiguous. The CDR3 runs to 14 residues. CDR1 KGHSH and CDR2 LQKENI come from the germline V gene. Trimming shortened V by 6 bases and J by 0 bases, and 10 bases separated the two germline ends. For the CDR3, the DNA is TGTGCCAGCTCCCCCTCTAGGAGCACAGATACGCAGTATTTT. It specifies CASSPSRSTDTQYF.

The chain couples TRBV4-1 to TRBJ2-3; 8 bases align to TRBD1. The CDR3 consists of 15 residues. Trimming at V came to 2 bases and at J to 5 bases, leaving 6 bases not matched to a gene. Germline V CDR1 and CDR2: MGHRA, YSYEKL. The CDR3 nucleotides read TGCGCCAGCAGCCAATCAGACAGGGGAGGAGATACGCAGTATTTT. This codes for CASSQSDRGGDTQYF.

This sequence joins TRBV10-1 and TRBJ2-3; D might be TRBD2 (6 bases). The length of the CDR3 is 15 residues. V lost 4 bases to trimming and J lost 4 bases, with 15 bases between them. Germline-derived CDR1 and CDR2 are WNHNN and SYGVQD (reference sequence). CDR3 sequence: CASSVHTGGADTQYF. As DNA, the CDR3 is TGCGCCAGCAGTGTTCACACAGGCGGGGCAGATACGCAGTATTTT.

This chain connects TRBV5-1 to TRBJ1-2; no reliable D call. Germline-derived CDR1 and CDR2 are SGHRS and YFSETQ. CDR3 length: 15 residues. V was pared by 1 base and J by 0 bases, with 10 bases between. The CDR3 protein is CASSLIPGTNYGYTF. As DNA, the CDR3 is TGCGCCAGCAGCTTGATCCCAGGTACTAACTATGGCTACACCTTC.

This rearrangement joins TRBV18 to TRBJ2-5; the match to TRBD2 covers 14 bases. This CDR3 contains 16 residues. Germline V gives CDR1 KGHSH, CDR2 LQKENI. Trimming removed 3 bases from V and 5 bases from J; junction bases left unmatched: 5. CDR3 nucleotides: TGTGCCAGCTCACCCAGGACTAGCGGGAGGAGGGAGACCCAGTACTTC. Translation: CASSPRTSGRRETQYF.

The chain recombines TRBV19 with TRBJ2-1; TRBD2 agrees at 7 bases. V trimming: 4 bases; J trimming: 5 bases; junction bases outside the gene matches: 11. CDR3 size: 16 residues. Looked up from germline, CDR1 is LNHDA and CDR2 is SQIVND (reference sequence). The DNA of the CDR3 is TGTGCCAGTAGTACCGACCGCGGGAGAGACCACAATGAGCAGTTCTTC. Translation: CASSTDRGRDHNEQFF.

The chain uses TRBV27 and TRBJ1-2; D possibly corresponds to TRBD1 (6 bases). Germline V gene lookup returns CDR1 MNHEY and CDR2 SMNVEV (reference sequence). Trimming took 0 bases from V and 1 from J, leaving 15 bases between them. The CDR3 consists of 17 residues. CDR3 amino acids: CASSLSFSGGYNYGYTF. CDR3 in DNA: TGTGCCAGCAGTTTATCGTTTTCTGGGGGCTATAACTATGGCTACACCTTC.